The 5 T cell receptor beta chains below were found in one sample sequenced in a study of blood T cell repertoires in COVID-19. TCRdb keeps only in-frame clones here, not all; method: immunoSEQ multiplex PCR. This repertoire shows about 210,000 clones, approximately 80% found once; its top ten account for 0.9% to 0.95%. The material sequenced was peripheral blood. All receptors derive from a man in his 60s with COVID-19, enrolled during active disease.

The chain has TRBV25-1 and TRBJ1-2; TRBD1 matches at 10 bases. V dropped 5 bases and J dropped 4; count of bases not matched to a gene: 4. CDR3 size: 14 residues. Germline values: CDR1 MGHDK, CDR2 SYGVNS. DNA for the CDR3: TGTGCCAGCAGTTTCCGGGACAGGGGCTATGGCTACACCTTC. Protein product: CASSFRDRGYGYTF.

J is TRBJ2-1 and V is TRBV6-1; 8 bases match TRBD1. The CDR3 consists of 17 residues. The germline gives CDR1 MNHNS, CDR2 SASEGT. With V trimmed by 4 bases and J by 7 bases, 15 bases remained unmatched. This CDR3 reads CASSAPPRGRVWNEQFF. CDR3 DNA sequence: TGTGCCAGCAGTGCCCCACCCAGGGGGCGAGTTTGGAATGAGCAGTTCTTC.

J is TRBJ2-2 and V is TRBV27; D perhaps matches TRBD2 (6 bases). Germline V lookup: CDR1 MNHEY, CDR2 SMNVEV (reference sequence). Trimming cost V 4 bases and J 6 bases, with 9 bases left between them. CDR3 length: 13 amino acids. CDR3 nucleotide sequence: TGTGCCAGCAGTTCTCGACTAGCCGGGGAGCTGTTTTTT. Translation: CASSSRLAGELFF.

The gene calls are TRBV7-2 and TRBJ1-5, with a weak D call TRBD1 (5 bases). Per the germline V gene, CDR1 is SGHTA and CDR2 is FQGNSA. V was clipped by 1 base and J by 6 bases, with 16 bases between them. This CDR3 is 16 amino acids long. CDR3 sequence reads: CASSLDAGGSAQPQHF. CDR3 nucleotide sequence: TGTGCCAGCAGCTTAGATGCGGGGGGGAGTGCTCAGCCCCAGCATTTT.

This clone was picked up one time. The chain couples TRBV4-1 to TRBJ2-5; TRBD2 matches at 13 bases. Germline loops: CDR1 MGHRA, CDR2 YSYEKL. The CDR3 totals 15 residues. Trimming at V came to 4 bases and at J to 4 bases, leaving 3 bases not matched to a gene. The CDR3 coding sequence is TGCGCCAGCAGCCGGACTAGCGGGAGTGGAGAGACCCAGTACTTC. This codes for CASSRTSGSGETQYF.